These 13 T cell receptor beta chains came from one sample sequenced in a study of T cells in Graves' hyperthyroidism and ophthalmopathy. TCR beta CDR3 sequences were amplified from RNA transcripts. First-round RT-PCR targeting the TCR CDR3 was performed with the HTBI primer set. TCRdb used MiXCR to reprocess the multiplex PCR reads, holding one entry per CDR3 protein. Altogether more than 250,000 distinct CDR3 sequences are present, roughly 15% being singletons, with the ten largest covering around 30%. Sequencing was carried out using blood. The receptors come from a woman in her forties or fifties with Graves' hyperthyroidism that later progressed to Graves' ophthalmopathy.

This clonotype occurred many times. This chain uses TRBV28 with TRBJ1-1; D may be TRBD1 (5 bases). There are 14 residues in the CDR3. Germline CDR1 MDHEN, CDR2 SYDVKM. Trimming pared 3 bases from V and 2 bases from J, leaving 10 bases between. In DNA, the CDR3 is TGTGCCAGCAGTTTCCAGACAGATAACACTGAAGCTTTCTTT. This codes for CASSFQTDNTEAFF.

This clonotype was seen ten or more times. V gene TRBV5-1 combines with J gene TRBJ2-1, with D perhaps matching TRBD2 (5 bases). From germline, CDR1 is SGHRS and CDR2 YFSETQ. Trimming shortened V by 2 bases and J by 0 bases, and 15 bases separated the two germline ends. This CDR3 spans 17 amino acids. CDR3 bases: TGCGCCAGCAGCTTTCGGACGGTAACTAGCTCCTACAATGAGCAGTTCTTC. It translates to CASSFRTVTSSYNEQFF.

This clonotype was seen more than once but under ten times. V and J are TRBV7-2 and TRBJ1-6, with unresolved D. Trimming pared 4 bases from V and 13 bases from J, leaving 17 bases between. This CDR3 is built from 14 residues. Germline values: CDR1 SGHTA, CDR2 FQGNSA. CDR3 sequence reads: CASSSTFLGAPLHF. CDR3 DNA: TGTGCCAGCAGCTCAACTTTCCTCGGAGCTCCCCTCCACTTT.

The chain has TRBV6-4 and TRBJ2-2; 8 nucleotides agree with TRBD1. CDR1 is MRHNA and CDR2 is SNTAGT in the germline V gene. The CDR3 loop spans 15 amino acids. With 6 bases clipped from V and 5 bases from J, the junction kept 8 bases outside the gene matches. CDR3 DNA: TGTGCCAGCAGAGAGGACAGGGCAGGGACCGGGGAGCTGTTTTTT. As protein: CASREDRAGTGELFF.

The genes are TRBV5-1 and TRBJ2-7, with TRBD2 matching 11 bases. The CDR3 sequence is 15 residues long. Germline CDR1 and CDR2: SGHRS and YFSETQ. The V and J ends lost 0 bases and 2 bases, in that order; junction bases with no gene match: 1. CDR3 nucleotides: TGCGCCAGCAGCTTGGCTAGCGGGAGGCCCTACGAGCAGTACTTC. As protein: CASSLASGRPYEQYF.

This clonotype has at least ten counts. CDR3 loop: CASGRGRNQPQHF. As DNA, the CDR3 is TGTGCCAGTGGCAGGGGGCGCAATCAGCCCCAGCATTTT. This chain joins TRBV28 and TRBJ1-5; TRBD1 matches 8 bases. V trimming: 9 bases; J trimming: 2 bases; junction bases outside the gene matches: 3. The CDR3 is 13 amino acids. Germline CDR1 reads MDHEN; CDR2 reads SYDVKM.

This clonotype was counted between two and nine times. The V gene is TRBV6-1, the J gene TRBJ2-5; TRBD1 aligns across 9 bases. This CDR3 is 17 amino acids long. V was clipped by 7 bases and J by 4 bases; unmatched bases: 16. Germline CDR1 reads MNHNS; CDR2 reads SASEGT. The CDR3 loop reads CASKFMWAGQGGETQYF. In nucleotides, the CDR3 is TGTGCCAGCAAATTTATGTGGGCGGGACAGGGCGGAGAGACCCAGTACTTC.

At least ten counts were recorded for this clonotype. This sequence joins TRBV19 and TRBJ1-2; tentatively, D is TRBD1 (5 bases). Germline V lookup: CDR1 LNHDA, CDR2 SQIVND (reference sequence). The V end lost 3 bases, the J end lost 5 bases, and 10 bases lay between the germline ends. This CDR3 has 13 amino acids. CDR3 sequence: CASSIATEYGYTF. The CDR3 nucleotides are TGTGCCAGTAGTATCGCGACAGAATATGGCTACACCTTC. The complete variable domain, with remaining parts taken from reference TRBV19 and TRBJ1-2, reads DGGITQSPKYLFRKEGQNVTLSCEQNLNHDAMYWYRQDPGQGLRLIYYSQIVNDFQKGDIAEGYSVSREKKESFPLTVTSAQKNPTAFYLCASSIATEYGYTFGSGTRLTVV.

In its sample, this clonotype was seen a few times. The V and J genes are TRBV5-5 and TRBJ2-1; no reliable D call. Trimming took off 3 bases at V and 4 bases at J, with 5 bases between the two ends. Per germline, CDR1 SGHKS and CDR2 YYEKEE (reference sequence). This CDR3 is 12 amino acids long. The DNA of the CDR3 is TGTGCCAGCAGCTGGCGGTACAATGAGCAGTTCTTC. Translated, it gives CASSWRYNEQFF.

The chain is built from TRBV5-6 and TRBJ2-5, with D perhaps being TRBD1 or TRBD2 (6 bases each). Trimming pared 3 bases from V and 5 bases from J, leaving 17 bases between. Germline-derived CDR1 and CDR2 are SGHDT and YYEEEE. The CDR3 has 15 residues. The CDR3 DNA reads TGTGCCAGCAGCTGGGGGGCTGCGGGGACGGAGACCCAGTACTTC. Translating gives CASSWGAAGTETQYF.

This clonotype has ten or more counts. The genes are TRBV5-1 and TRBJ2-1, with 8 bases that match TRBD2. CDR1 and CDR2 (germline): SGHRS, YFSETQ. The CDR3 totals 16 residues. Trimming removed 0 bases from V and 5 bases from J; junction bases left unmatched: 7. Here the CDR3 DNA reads TGCGCCAGCAGCTTGGGACCGGGACTAGGGCACAATGAGCAGTTCTTC. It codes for CASSLGPGLGHNEQFF.

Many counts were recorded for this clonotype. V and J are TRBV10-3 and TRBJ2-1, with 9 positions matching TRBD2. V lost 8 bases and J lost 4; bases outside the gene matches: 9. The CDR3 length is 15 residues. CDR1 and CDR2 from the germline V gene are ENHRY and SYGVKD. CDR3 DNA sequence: TGTGCCATCGGTGGTAGCGGGAGTCTATACAATGAGCAGTTCTTC. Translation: CAIGGSGSLYNEQFF.

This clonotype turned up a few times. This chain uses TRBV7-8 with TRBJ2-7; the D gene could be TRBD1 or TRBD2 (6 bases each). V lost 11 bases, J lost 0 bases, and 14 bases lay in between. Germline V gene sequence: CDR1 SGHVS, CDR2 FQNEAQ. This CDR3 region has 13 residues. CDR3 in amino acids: CAVRRGSSYEQYF. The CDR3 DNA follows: TGTGCCGTTAGGAGGGGGAGCTCCTACGAGCAGTACTTC.